This T cell receptor (beta chain) was recorded in a study of T cell clonality in common variable immunodeficiency. There are 14 residues in the CDR3. Germline V gene sequence: CDR1 LNHDA, CDR2 SQIVND (reference sequence). The V gene lost 6 bases and the J gene lost 5 bases, with 14 bases spanning the gap. TCRdb's copy holds only in-frame clones and misses some; the assay was immunoSEQ multiplex PCR. Singletons are absent from the sample, which has 45,000 to 70,000 clones. This clone was detected ten times or more. The read falls 3 residues short of the CDR3 end, and the missing part is taken from the germline J gene.

The origin of this receptor is a person aged 18-70 years in good health. The sequenced material came from peripheral blood mononuclear cells. The V call is TRBV19, the J call TRBJ1-5, with a tentative D call TRBD1 (5 bases). The part of the CDR3 DNA that was read is TGTGCCAGTAGGCCTCCCTCAGGGTATCAGCCC. This codes for CASRPPSGYQP. The whole CDR3 is CASRPPSGYQPQHF.